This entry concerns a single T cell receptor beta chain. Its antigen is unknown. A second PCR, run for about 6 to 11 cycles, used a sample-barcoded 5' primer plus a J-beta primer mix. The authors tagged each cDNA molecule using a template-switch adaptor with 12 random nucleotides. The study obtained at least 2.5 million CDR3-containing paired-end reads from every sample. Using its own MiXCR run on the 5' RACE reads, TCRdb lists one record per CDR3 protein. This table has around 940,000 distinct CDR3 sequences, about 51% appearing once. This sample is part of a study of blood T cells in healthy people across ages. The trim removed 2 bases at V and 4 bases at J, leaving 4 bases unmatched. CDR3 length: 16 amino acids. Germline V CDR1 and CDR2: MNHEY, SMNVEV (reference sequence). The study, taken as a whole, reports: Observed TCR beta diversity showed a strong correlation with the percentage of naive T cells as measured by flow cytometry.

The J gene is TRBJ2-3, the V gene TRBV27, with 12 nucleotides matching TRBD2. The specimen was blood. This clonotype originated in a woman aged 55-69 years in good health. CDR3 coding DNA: TGTGCCAGCAGTTTAATCACTAGCGGGGGGCCAGATACGCAGTATTTT. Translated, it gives CASSLITSGGPDTQYF.